The 32 T cell receptor beta chains given below trace back to one sample, sequenced in a study of shared clonotypes between healthy human individuals. Here immunoSEQ multiplex PCR was the method, and the copy in TCRdb shows in-frame clones only, minus some. Among around 2.5 million clones, 93% were seen once, and the ten largest hold about 0.34%. Sequences were obtained from naive CD4+ T cells from PBMCs. Subset described: CD45RA+ positively selected. These receptors all stem from a man aged 18 to 29 in good health. Some clones in this sample may be carry-over from other donors' samples.

Regarding this clone: The same CDR3 is also encoded by other DNA sequences in this sample. The chain employs TRBV18 and TRBJ2-7; D gene unclear. Germline CDR1 KGHSH, CDR2 LQKENI. This CDR3 has 11 residues. Between the trimmed V and J ends, which lost 3 bases and 5 bases, there was a span of 5 bases. CDR3 DNA sequence: TGTGCCAGCTCACCCAAAGACGAGCAGTACTTC. Amino acid sequence: CASSPKDEQYF.

V usage is TRBV28 and J usage is TRBJ1-1; possibly TRBD1 for D (6 bases). The CDR3 contains 16 residues. Germline CDR1 reads MDHEN; CDR2 reads SYDVKM. V lost 3 bases and J lost 7, with 21 bases in between. CDR3 sequence reads: CASSFNWASGAFEAFF. CDR3 nucleotides: TGTGCCAGCAGTTTTAACTGGGCTTCAGGGGCCTTTGAAGCTTTCTTT.

The rearrangement uses TRBV7-6 and TRBJ2-3; 13 bases agree with TRBD2. CDR3 length: 17 amino acids. V trimming: 2 bases; J trimming: 6 bases; junction bases outside the gene matches: 8. Germline CDR1 and CDR2: SGHVS and FNYEAQ. This CDR3 is CASSLRQGLAGADTQYF. CDR3 nucleotides: TGTGCCAGCAGCTTACGGCAAGGACTAGCGGGAGCCGATACGCAGTATTTT. Variable domain in full (rest from reference TRBV7-6 and TRBJ2-3): GAGVSQSPRYKVTKRGQDVALRCDPISGHVSLYWYRQALGQGPEFLTYFNYEAQQDKSGLPNDRFSAERPEGSISTLTIQRTEQRDSAMYRCASSLRQGLAGADTQYFGPGTRLTVL.

This clone showed up just once. The V call is TRBV19, the J call TRBJ2-7; 7 bases line up with TRBD1. The CDR3 has 14 amino acids. The germline CDR1 and CDR2 sequences are LNHDA and SQIVND (reference sequence). The V segment lost 5 bases and the J segment 0 bases; nucleotides outside the gene matches: 4. The CDR3 bases are TGTGCCAGTAGTGCTAGGGGGCGCTCCTACGAGCAGTACTTC. Translated: CASSARGRSYEQYF.

The chain recombines TRBV7-9 with TRBJ2-5, with D perhaps matching TRBD1 (6 bases). Germline V gives CDR1 SEHNR, CDR2 FQNEAQ (reference sequence). The CDR3 consists of 14 residues. V was shortened by 1 base and J by 0 bases, with 6 bases between the two germline ends. This CDR3 is CASSLGTDQETQYF. In DNA, the CDR3 is TGTGCCAGCAGCTTAGGGACAGACCAAGAGACCCAGTACTTC.

The V and J genes are TRBV28 and TRBJ1-5, with D possibly matching TRBD1 (6 bases). CDR3 length equals 15 residues. V shed 6 bases and J shed 5 bases, with 17 bases lying between them. CDR1 MDHEN and CDR2 SYDVKM come from the germline V gene. The CDR3 DNA reads TGTGCCAGCAGGGGGGGGGCAGAGGGAGATCAGCCCCAGCATTTT. Its protein is CASRGGAEGDQPQHF.

The V gene is TRBV5-5, the J gene TRBJ2-5, with TRBD1 matching over 7 bases. The germline CDR1 and CDR2 sequences are SGHKS and YYEKEE (reference sequence). This CDR3 spans 14 amino acids. J was trimmed by 4 bases and V by 4 bases; bases with no gene match: 7. In DNA form, the CDR3 reads TGTGCCAGCAGCCCACGGGCAGGGGGAGAGACCCAGTACTTC. This translates into CASSPRAGGETQYF.

The gene calls are TRBV7-2 and TRBJ2-2; 10 bases are a match to TRBD1. CDR3 length: 15 amino acids. V shed 3 bases, J shed 7 bases, and the junction held 5 bases outside the gene matches. In germline, CDR1 is SGHTA, CDR2 FQGNSA. The CDR3 DNA follows: TGTGCCAGCAGCTTCCGGACAGGGGGTGACGGGGAGCTGTTTTTT. Protein: CASSFRTGGDGELFF.

The chain carries TRBV6-5 and TRBJ2-2; no definite D call. The ends were cut back, 5 bases at V and 3 bases at J, with 10 bases in the middle. Looked up from germline, CDR1 is MNHEY and CDR2 is SVGAGI. This CDR3 has 14 residues. The CDR3 is CASSRSWDTGELFF. The DNA for the CDR3 is TGTGCCAGCAGTCGCTCCTGGGACACCGGGGAGCTGTTTTTT.

This chain uses TRBV27 with TRBJ1-1, with D perhaps matching TRBD1 (5 bases). CDR1 is MNHEY, CDR2 SMNVEV, per germline (reference sequence). The CDR3 spans 16 residues. Trimming left V 4 bases short and J 3 bases short, with 18 bases between. Here the CDR3 reads CASSSYPGGSDTEAFF. The DNA for the CDR3 is TGTGCCAGCAGTTCTTACCCGGGGGGGTCTGACACTGAAGCTTTCTTT.

The chain employs TRBV18 and TRBJ2-7; 12 nucleotides agree with TRBD1. The J segment lost 7 bases and the V segment lost 3 bases, leaving 4 bases of the junction unmatched. Germline V gives CDR1 KGHSH, CDR2 LQKENI. This CDR3 is 14 amino acids long. CDR3 residues: CASSPGQGASEQYF. CDR3 sequence (DNA): TGTGCCAGCTCACCGGGACAGGGGGCCTCTGAGCAGTACTTC.

The chain is built from TRBV18 and TRBJ2-5; 11 bases are shared with TRBD2. CDR1 and CDR2 from the germline V gene are KGHSH and LQKENI. V was clipped by 4 bases and J by 4 bases; unmatched bases: 8. The CDR3 is 16 residues long. CDR3 sequence reads: CASSLSLAGGPETQYF. In DNA form, the CDR3 reads TGTGCCAGCTCACTCTCATTAGCGGGAGGGCCAGAGACCCAGTACTTC. The entire variable domain, with the rest obtained from reference TRBV18 and TRBJ2-5, is as follows: NAGVMQNPRHLVRRRGQEARLRCSPMKGHSHVYWYRQLPEEGLKFMVYLQKENIIDESGMPKERFSAEFPKEGPSILRIQQVVRGDSAAYFCASSLSLAGGPETQYFGPGTRLLVL.

The rearrangement links TRBV5-8 to TRBJ2-3; TRBD2 matches 8 bases. The germline V gene has CDR1 SGHTS and CDR2 YDEGEE. This CDR3 is built from 14 residues. With V trimmed by 6 bases and J by 1 base, 4 bases remained unmatched. In nucleotides, the CDR3 is TGTGCCAGCACCCCCGGGGGGGGCACAGATACGCAGTATTTT. It yields the protein CASTPGGGTDTQYF.

The rearrangement links TRBV10-1 to TRBJ2-2, with 7 positions matching TRBD2. Germline CDR1 and CDR2: WNHNN and SYGVQD (reference sequence). Trimming cost V 0 bases and J 5 bases; bases outside gene matches: 3. There are 15 residues in the CDR3. The CDR3 sequence: CASSESKGGTGELFF. The CDR3 region has the DNA TGCGCCAGCAGTGAGTCGAAGGGAGGGACCGGGGAGCTGTTTTTT.

The V call is TRBV7-2, the J call TRBJ1-1, with D unresolved. This CDR3 is 11 amino acids long. V lost 5 bases and J lost 3, with 4 bases in between. The germline CDR1 and CDR2 sequences are SGHTA and FQGNSA. CDR3 loop: CASSQYTEAFF. In DNA form, the CDR3 reads TGTGCCAGCAGCCAGTACACTGAAGCTTTCTTT.

The rearrangement links TRBV7-2 to TRBJ2-3, with D possibly matching TRBD2 (6 bases). The CDR3 covers 19 residues. From germline, CDR1 is SGHTA and CDR2 FQGNSA. The V end lost 1 base, the J end lost 1 base, and 21 bases lay between the germline ends. The chain's CDR3 is CASSLVSAGPGVGTDTQYF. CDR3 bases: TGTGCCAGCAGCTTAGTATCGGCGGGCCCGGGGGTAGGCACAGATACGCAGTATTTT.

This sequence joins TRBV6-6 and TRBJ2-5; D is possibly TRBD2 (5 bases). CDR3 length: 14 residues. Germline loops: CDR1 MNHNY, CDR2 SVGAGI (reference sequence). V was cut by 5 bases and J by 7 bases, with 17 bases left in between. The CDR3: CASSRQGPAGTQYF. The CDR3 nucleotides are TGTGCCAGCAGTCGACAAGGCCCCGCGGGGACCCAGTACTTC.

V is TRBV5-4 and J is TRBJ2-1, with D possibly being TRBD2 (5 bases). V lost 5 bases, J lost 10 bases, and 10 bases lay in between. The length of the CDR3 is 11 residues. Per the germline V gene, CDR1 is SGHNT and CDR2 is YYREEE (reference sequence). This chain's CDR3 is CASSFPGEQFF. The CDR3 bases are TGTGCCAGCAGTTTCCCGGGAGAGCAGTTCTTC.

The V gene is TRBV18, the J gene TRBJ1-2; 10 nucleotides line up with TRBD1. The CDR3 spans 15 residues. Germline CDR1 KGHSH, CDR2 LQKENI. V lost 2 bases, J lost 2 bases, and 2 bases stayed unmatched. The CDR3 sequence: CASSPGTGDNYGYTF. DNA of the CDR3: TGTGCCAGCTCACCAGGGACAGGGGACAACTATGGCTACACCTTC.

The chain combines TRBV11-3 with TRBJ2-2; perhaps TRBD1 as D (5 bases). The CDR3 has 16 amino acids. Looked up from germline, CDR1 is SGHNT and CDR2 is YENEEA. V was clipped by 5 bases and J by 0 bases, with 13 bases between them. The CDR3 bases are TGTGCCAGCAGCCTACGGACACGCGCGAACACCGGGGAGCTGTTTTTT. As protein: CASSLRTRANTGELFF. Using reference TRBV11-3 and TRBJ2-2 for the parts outside the CDR3, the full variable domain is EAGVVQSPRYKIIEKKQPVAFWCNPISGHNTLYWYLQNLGQGPELLIRYENEEAVDDSQLPKDRFSAERLKGVDSTLKIQPAELGDSAVYLCASSLRTRANTGELFFGEGSRLTVL.

For this clone: At the DNA level, this CDR3 is encoded by other sequences in the same sample as well. The chain links TRBV18 to TRBJ1-1; no reliable D call. The CDR3 spans 13 residues. With 2 bases removed from V and 0 bases from J, the gap between germline ends came to 4 bases. Germline-derived CDR1 and CDR2 are KGHSH and LQKENI. CDR3 protein: CASSPSVNTEAFF. The CDR3 nucleotides are TGTGCCAGCTCACCAAGCGTGAACACTGAAGCTTTCTTT.

Comments on this clone: Other DNA sequences from this sample encode an identical CDR3 as well. V and J are TRBV5-1 and TRBJ2-1; D is unresolved. Trimming pared 2 bases from V and 0 bases from J, leaving 6 bases between. CDR1 is SGHRS and CDR2 is YFSETQ in the germline V gene. The CDR3 spans 14 residues. CDR3 amino acids: CASSLDPSYNEQFF. CDR3 in DNA: TGCGCCAGCAGCTTAGACCCCTCCTACAATGAGCAGTTCTTC.

Comments on this clone: The same CDR3 is also encoded by other DNA sequences in this sample. V is TRBV5-1 and J is TRBJ2-7; TRBD1 agrees at 10 bases. The J segment lost 2 bases and the V segment lost 0 bases, leaving 2 bases of the junction unmatched. The CDR3 has 15 amino acids. Germline V CDR1 and CDR2: SGHRS, YFSETQ. The CDR3 loop is CASSLEGTGAYEQYF. For the CDR3, the DNA is TGCGCCAGCAGCTTGGAGGGGACAGGGGCCTACGAGCAGTACTTC.

The chain joins TRBV28 to TRBJ2-7, with TRBD2 identical over 10 bases. CDR1 MDHEN and CDR2 SYDVKM come from the germline V gene. The length of the CDR3 is 13 residues. V dropped 2 bases and J dropped 9; count of bases not matched to a gene: 4. The CDR3 sequence: CASSLPRTSGQYF. The CDR3, as DNA: TGTGCCAGCAGTTTACCCAGGACTAGCGGGCAGTACTTC.

This clone appeared once. The chain carries TRBV19 and TRBJ2-7; no firm D call. Germline CDR1 reads LNHDA; CDR2 reads SQIVND (reference sequence). The V gene lost 3 bases and the J gene lost 3 bases, with 9 bases spanning the gap. The CDR3 runs 13 residues. DNA for the CDR3: TGTGCCAGTAGTATGGTCCCCAGCTACGAGCAGTACTTC. Translated: CASSMVPSYEQYF.

The chain employs TRBV5-1 and TRBJ2-7; 11 positions match TRBD2. CDR1 is SGHRS, CDR2 YFSETQ, per germline. CDR3 size: 14 residues. The V segment lost 5 bases and the J segment 7 bases; nucleotides outside the gene matches: 8. The CDR3 loop reads CASSISGRAREQYF. The CDR3 bases are TGCGCCAGCAGTATTAGCGGGAGGGCCCGGGAGCAGTACTTC.

In this sample, this clone turned up once. The rearrangement joins TRBV29-1 to TRBJ2-7, with D perhaps assigned TRBD1 or TRBD2 (6 bases each). CDR3 length: 12 residues. CDR1 SQVTM and CDR2 ANQGSEA come from the germline V gene. Trimming removed 7 bases at V and 1 base at J, with 11 bases between. CDR3 nucleotide sequence: TGCAGCGGTTGGGGGGCTTCCTACGAGCAGTACTTC. It is translated as CSGWGASYEQYF.

The chain couples TRBV5-4 to TRBJ2-7; 12 nucleotides align to TRBD2. Germline loops: CDR1 SGHNT, CDR2 YYREEE (reference sequence). The CDR3 spans 15 residues. With V trimmed by 5 bases and J by 7 bases, 10 bases remained unmatched. CDR3 in DNA: TGTGCCAGCAGGCAACCAGGACTAGCGGGAAGTGAGCAGTACTTC. Its translation is CASRQPGLAGSEQYF.

V usage is TRBV28 and J usage is TRBJ2-7; the D is unclear. Germline V lookup: CDR1 MDHEN, CDR2 SYDVKM. With 5 bases removed from V and 3 bases from J, the gap between germline ends came to 20 bases. The CDR3 consists of 16 residues. As DNA, the CDR3 is TGTGCCAGCAGTGTGTCGTGGCTGGCAGATTTCTACGAGCAGTACTTC. Translated, it gives CASSVSWLADFYEQYF.

The chain carries TRBV11-1 and TRBJ1-2; D call uncertain. The CDR3 is made up of 14 amino acids. Trimming stripped 5 bases from V and 1 base from J, with 11 bases between. CDR1 SGHAT and CDR2 FQDESV come from the germline V gene (reference sequence). This CDR3 reads CASSPSGNNYGYTF. CDR3 bases: TGTGCCAGCAGCCCAAGCGGGAATAACTATGGCTACACCTTC.

The chain carries TRBV6-6 and TRBJ2-3; D ambiguous. Trimming removed 2 bases from V and 5 bases from J, with 2 bases in between. CDR1 MNHNY and CDR2 SVGAGI come from the germline V gene (reference sequence). CDR3 size: 11 residues. The CDR3 reads CASSYEDTQYF. The CDR3 DNA is TGTGCCAGCAGTTACGAAGATACGCAGTATTTT.

This clone appeared a few times. This rearrangement joins TRBV2 to TRBJ1-1; no clear D. The CDR3 covers 13 residues. The ends were cut back, 6 bases at V and 5 bases at J, with 13 bases in the middle. The germline CDR1 and CDR2 sequences are SNHLY and FYNNEI. The chain's CDR3 is CASRKESTTEAFF. In DNA form, the CDR3 reads TGTGCCAGCAGAAAGGAGTCAACGACTGAAGCTTTCTTT.